This TCR beta chain was sequenced in a study of blood T cell repertoires in COVID-19. Study as a whole: Both acute and convalescent COVID-19 samples were obtained from the United States, Italy and Spain. T cells, B-cell-depleted T cells, or PBMCs provided the cDNA or gDNA that served as material.

The CDR3 contains 13 residues. Between the trimmed V and J ends, which lost 3 bases and 5 bases, there was a span of 10 bases. The V gene's germline CDR1 is MNHEY and CDR2 SMNVEV (reference sequence). Original processing notes: Reference gene primers were amplified, and this amplification served to estimate nucleated cell counts. Data came from immunoSEQ multiplex PCR; TCRdb stores just in-frame clones and leaves some out. V, J and clone size reflect that table, while D and trimming were determined from the DNA. Of roughly 120,000 clones in the sample, 88% were seen once. The chain couples TRBV27 to TRBJ2-5, with a weak D call TRBD1 (5 bases). Specimen: peripheral blood. The sequence was collected from a woman in her forties or fifties with acute or convalescent COVID-19. The CDR3 spells CASSLRTFETQYF. The DNA of the CDR3 is TGTGCCAGCAGTTTGCGGACATTTGAGACCCAGTACTTC.